This TCR beta chain appears in the sequencing data of a study of tumor and adjacent non-tumor tissue in lung cancer. General observations from the study: Tumor TCR diversity, when higher, was linked to shorter survival.

RNA was extracted from bulk tissue without any cell sorting. The normal lung tissue was taken more than 3 cm from the tumor edge. On this clonotype itself: What it binds is not known.

Per germline, CDR1 SGHRS and CDR2 YFSETQ. The CDR3 is 17 residues long. Three rounds of nested PCR, following a modified ARM-PCR protocol, produced the TCRbeta library. From the multiplex PCR reads, TCRdb called clonotypes with MiXCR, one entry per CDR3 protein. The sample lists 70,000 to 95,000 distinct CDR3 sequences, over 60% occurring once. Sequenced input: distant non-tumor lung tissue. This chain links TRBV5-1 with TRBJ2-7; 8 bases agree with TRBD1. This receptor was taken from an older man with non-small cell lung cancer. The DNA for the CDR3 is TGCACCATCAGCCCCCCGAGGACAGGGCCTTTCTCCTACGAGCAGTACTTC. Residues: CTISPPRTGPFSYEQYF.